A selection of T cell receptor beta chains follows, all from one sample in a study of response to subunit inactivated influenza vaccine. TCRdb called the RT-PCR reads again in MiXCR, with one record for every CDR3 protein. Of about 800,000 distinct CDR3 sequences listed, 21% are singletons. Sequenced material: PBMCs from blood, taken roughly 5 days after vaccination. These receptors all come from a man aged 50 to 60 who received an inactivated influenza vaccine. The CDR3 runs from the conserved cysteine through the conserved F or W. D genes are given only for firm matches. Size is omitted from some rows. Given values are once, few, many or a class for expanded clones.

>TRBJ2-3|few|TRBV3-1|TRBD2
CASSHEPGLLPTDTQYF
TGTGCCAGCAGCCATGAGCCGGGACTACTTCCCACAGATACGCAGTATTTT
>TRBJ2-7|few|TRBV7-9|.
CASSDSGGREQYF
TGTGCCAGCAGCGACAGTGGGGGGCGCGAGCAGTACTTC
>TRBJ2-1|few|TRBV4-2|TRBD2
CASSPKGASGNNEQFF
TGTGCCAGCAGCCCCAAGGGGGCTAGCGGGAACAATGAGCAGTTCTTC
>TRBJ2-1|few|TRBV20-1|.
CSAPKGGDSFYNEQFF
TGCAGTGCGCCCAAGGGGGGGGACTCTTTCTACAATGAGCAGTTCTTC
>TRBJ2-2|.|TRBV27|TRBD2
CASSEGLAGYTGELFF
TGTGCCAGCAGTGAAGGACTAGCGGGATACACCGGGGAGCTGTTTTTT
>TRBJ2-1|.|TRBV6-5|.
CASSYSGGSQGQFF
TGTGCCAGCAGTTACTCGGGAGGATCACAGGGGCAGTTCTTC
>TRBJ2-7|few|TRBV20-1|.
CSADYGSLGEQYF
TGCAGTGCTGATTACGGGTCCCTAGGCGAGCAGTACTTC
>TRBJ2-7|.|TRBV6-1|.
CASRGVGGTYEQYF
TGTGCCAGCAGAGGGGTGGGGGGCACCTACGAGCAGTACTTC
>TRBJ1-1|few|TRBV4-3|.
CASSQADRTNTEAFF
TGCGCCAGCAGCCAAGCCGACAGGACTAACACTGAAGCTTTCTTT
>TRBJ1-1|.|TRBV5-1|.
CASSLGFGEGNTEAFF
TGCGCCAGCAGCTTGGGGTTTGGGGAGGGGAACACTGAAGCTTTCTTT
>TRBJ1-2|few|TRBV7-2|TRBD1
CASSYYRGSYGYTF
TGTGCCAGCAGCTACTACAGGGGAAGCTATGGCTACACCTTC
>TRBJ2-4|.|TRBV5-6|.
CASSPQNWGAKNIQYF
TGTGCCAGCAGCCCCCAAAATTGGGGTGCCAAAAACATTCAGTACTTC
>TRBJ2-7|few|TRBV10-3|.
CAISPGPGLSSYEQYF
TGTGCCATCAGTCCCGGTCCGGGACTGAGCTCCTACGAGCAGTACTTC
>TRBJ2-7|few|TRBV6-2/TRBV6-3|.
CASSSRQLLEQYF
TGTGCCAGCAGTTCTCGGCAGCTTCTCGAGCAGTACTTC
>TRBJ2-1|.|TRBV3-1|.
CASSQGGQLTRYEQFF
TGTGCCAGCAGCCAAGGGGGGCAGCTTACTAGGTATGAGCAGTTCTTC
>TRBJ2-5|.|TRBV6-5|TRBD2
CASSYPRTSGGQETQYF
TGTGCCAGCAGTTACCCGCGGACTAGCGGGGGACAAGAGACCCAGTACTTC
>TRBJ2-5|many|TRBV20-1|TRBD2
CSAEDGGETQYF
TGCAGTGCCGAAGACGGGGGGGAGACCCAGTACTTC
>TRBJ2-3|.|TRBV20-1|.
CSARDLASTDTQYF
TGCAGTGCTAGAGACCTTGCCAGCACAGATACGCAGTATTTT
>TRBJ2-7|.|TRBV12-3/TRBV12-4|.
CASSGPAYEQYF
TGTGCCAGCAGTGGACCAGCCTACGAGCAGTACTTC
>TRBJ1-1|.|TRBV11-1|.
CASRQSLGLEAFF
TGTGCCAGCAGACAAAGTCTCGGACTTGAAGCTTTCTTT
>TRBJ2-4|.|TRBV4-3|.
CASSQDAAKNIQYF
TGCGCCAGCAGCCAAGATGCAGCCAAAAACATTCAGTACTTC
>TRBJ2-5|.|TRBV20-1|TRBD2
CSARDPRGDYQETQYF
TGCAGTGCTAGAGACCCTCGGGGGGACTACCAAGAGACCCAGTACTTC
>TRBJ2-5|few|TRBV4-1|.
CASSQAGLETQYF
TGCGCCAGCAGCCAAGCGGGGCTGGAGACCCAGTACTTC
>TRBJ2-3|few|TRBV9|.
CASSHSLSTDTQYF
TGTGCCAGCAGTCACTCTTTGAGCACAGATACGCAGTATTTT
>TRBJ2-7|.|TRBV12-3/TRBV12-4|.
CASSYSAYGQYF
TGTGCCAGCAGCTACTCAGCCTACGGGCAGTACTTC
>TRBJ2-1|few|TRBV12-3/TRBV12-4|TRBD1
CASSFWGQSRYNEQFF
TGTGCCAGCAGTTTCTGGGGACAGAGTCGCTACAATGAGCAGTTCTTC
>TRBJ2-2|.|TRBV28|.
CASSPSLSGNTGELFF
TGTGCCAGCAGCCCCTCCCTATCCGGGAACACCGGGGAGCTGTTTTTT
>TRBJ1-1|few|TRBV20-1|.
CSAKQGVSEAFF
TGCAGTGCCAAACAGGGAGTGTCTGAAGCTTTCTTT
>TRBJ2-5|.|TRBV7-9|TRBD2
CASSLSGRSETQYF
TGTGCCAGCAGCCTTAGCGGGAGAAGCGAGACCCAGTACTTC
>TRBJ2-5|few|TRBV20-1|TRBD2
CSAANRGDQETQYF
TGCAGTGCCGCCAACCGGGGGGATCAAGAGACCCAGTACTTC
>TRBJ2-3|many|TRBV7-2|TRBD2
CASSTTSGHTDTQYF
TGTGCCAGCAGCACAACTAGCGGCCACACAGATACGCAGTATTTT
>TRBJ2-5|.|TRBV12-3/TRBV12-4|TRBD1
CASSPPTGRIKTQYF
TGTGCCAGCAGTCCTCCGACAGGGCGTATAAAGACCCAGTACTTC
>TRBJ1-5|.|TRBV28|TRBD1
CASLTGRKPQHF
TGTGCCAGTCTGACAGGGAGAAAGCCCCAGCATTTT
>TRBJ2-7|few|TRBV29-1|TRBD2
CSVGSPGGNEQYF
TGCAGCGTTGGTTCCCCGGGAGGTAACGAGCAGTACTTC
>TRBJ2-7|.|TRBV6-2/TRBV6-3|.
CASSYTSGQRNQQYF
TGTGCCAGCAGTTACACCTCGGGACAACGAAACCAGCAGTACTTC
>TRBJ2-2|few|TRBV6-1|.
CASFASRNTGELFF
TGTGCCAGCTTTGCTAGCAGGAACACCGGGGAGCTGTTTTTT
>TRBJ2-1|few|TRBV5-1|.
CASSPILSSYNEQFF
TGCGCCAGCAGCCCCATCTTGAGCTCCTACAATGAGCAGTTCTTC
>TRBJ2-7|few|TRBV4-3|.
CASRASSSSYEQYF
TGCGCCAGTCGGGCCAGCTCTAGCTCCTACGAGCAGTACTTC
>TRBJ2-7|.|TRBV7-2|.
CASSQAVSSSYEQYF
TGTGCCAGCAGCCAAGCTGTATCAAGCTCCTACGAGCAGTACTTC
>TRBJ1-1|.|TRBV15|.
CATSRDQWAEGTEAFF
TGTGCCACCAGCAGAGATCAGTGGGCGGAGGGCACTGAAGCTTTCTTT
>TRBJ2-1|.|TRBV4-1|TRBD2
CASSQALSASGLVGIYNEQFF
TGCGCCAGCAGCCAAGCCCTGAGTGCTAGCGGGTTGGTCGGTATCTACAATGAGCAGTTCTTC
>TRBJ1-5|.|TRBV6-1|.
CASSIRGADQPQHF
TGTGCCAGCAGTATCCGAGGGGCGGATCAGCCCCAGCATTTT
>TRBJ2-5|.|TRBV15|TRBD1
CANSRGLHPKQETQYF
TGTGCCAATTCCAGGGGGCTACACCCGAAACAAGAGACCCAGTACTTC
>TRBJ2-5|few|TRBV29-1|.
CSVVVQAGETQYF
TGCAGCGTTGTGGTTCAGGCTGGGGAGACCCAGTACTTC
>TRBJ2-1|.|TRBV18|.
CASSLADQNNEQFF
TGTGCCAGCTCACTAGCGGACCAAAACAATGAGCAGTTCTTC
>TRBJ2-2|few|TRBV4-2|.
CASSGDRWGTGELFF
TGTGCCAGCAGCGGTGACCGGTGGGGAACCGGGGAGCTGTTTTTT
>TRBJ1-1|.|TRBV3-1|.
CASSQSGVAEAFF
TGTGCCAGCAGCCAATCGGGGGTTGCTGAAGCTTTCTTT
>TRBJ2-1|.|TRBV20-1|TRBD2
CSARGGGTNNEQFF
TGCAGTGCTAGAGGCGGCGGGACTAACAATGAGCAGTTCTTC
>TRBJ2-1|.|TRBV5-1|TRBD2
CASSPGLAHEQFF
TGCGCCAGCAGCCCGGGACTAGCTCATGAGCAGTTCTTC
>TRBJ2-5|.|TRBV7-2|.
CASSLVGAREETQYF
TGTGCCAGCAGCTTAGTGGGGGCTAGAGAAGAGACCCAGTACTTC
>TRBJ2-3|many|TRBV20-1|.
CSASSRDTQYF
TGCAGTGCTTCGAGCAGGGATACGCAGTATTTT
>TRBJ2-1|.|TRBV7-8|.
CASSPKGLYNEQFF
TGTGCCAGCAGCCCTAAGGGACTTTACAATGAGCAGTTCTTC
>TRBJ1-2|.|TRBV7-3|TRBD1
CASSIQGYSFGGYTF
TGTGCCAGCAGCATACAGGGGTATTCCTTTGGTGGCTACACCTTC
>TRBJ2-5|few|TRBV20-1|TRBD1
CSARTWGQGAFIETQYF
TGCAGTGCTCGCACCTGGGGACAGGGCGCTTTTATCGAGACCCAGTACTTC
>TRBJ1-5|few|TRBV18|.
CASSPLAVHQPQHF
TGTGCCAGCTCACCACTAGCTGTCCATCAGCCCCAGCATTTT
>TRBJ2-6|few|TRBV5-1|.
CASSLNNGRGGANVLTF
TGCGCCAGCAGCTTAAATAATGGACGAGGTGGGGCCAACGTCCTGACTTTC
>TRBJ2-7|.|TRBV10-3|TRBD2
CAISESRTSGTSGSMEQYF
TGTGCCATCAGTGAGTCGAGGACATCCGGGACTAGCGGGAGTATGGAGCAGTACTTC
>TRBJ2-5|.|TRBV12-3/TRBV12-4|TRBD1
CASKGQGQETQYF
TGTGCCAGCAAGGGACAGGGACAAGAGACCCAGTACTTC
>TRBJ1-4|few|TRBV5-1|.
CASSSSGGEFEKLFF
TGCGCCAGCAGCTCGAGCGGAGGAGAATTTGAAAAACTGTTTTTT
>TRBJ2-7|few|TRBV2|TRBD1
CASSTDRGLHEQYF
TGTGCCAGCAGTACCGACAGGGGTCTCCACGAGCAGTACTTC